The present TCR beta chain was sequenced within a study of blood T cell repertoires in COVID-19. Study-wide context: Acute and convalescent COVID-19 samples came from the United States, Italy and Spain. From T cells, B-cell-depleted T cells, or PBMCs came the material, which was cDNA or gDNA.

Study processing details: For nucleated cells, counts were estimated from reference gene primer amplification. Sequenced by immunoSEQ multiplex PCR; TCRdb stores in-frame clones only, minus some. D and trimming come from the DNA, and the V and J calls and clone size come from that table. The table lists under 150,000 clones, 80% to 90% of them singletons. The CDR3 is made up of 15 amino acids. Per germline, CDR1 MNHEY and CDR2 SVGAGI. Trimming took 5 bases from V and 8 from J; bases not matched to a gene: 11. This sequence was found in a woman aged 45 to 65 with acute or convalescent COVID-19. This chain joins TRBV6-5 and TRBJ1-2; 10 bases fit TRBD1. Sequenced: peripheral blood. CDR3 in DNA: TGTGCCAGCAGTCAACAGGGACAGGGGCGAGGCGGCTACACCTTC. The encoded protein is CASSQQGQGRGGYTF.